These 22 T cell receptor beta chains originate from one sample sequenced in a study of siplizumab effects on memory and regulatory T cells. Assay used: immunoSEQ multiplex PCR; TCRdb lists only in-frame clones, some missing. The data contain 95,000 to 100,000 clones, about nine tenths of them singletons. The material sequenced was non-Treg CD4+ T cells sorted from blood. Receptor source: a human donor in good health.

The CDR3: CAWSSLPNNEQFF. CDR3 sequence (DNA): TGTGCCTGGAGTTCTCTACCCAACAATGAGCAGTTCTTC. The chain recombines TRBV30 with TRBJ2-1; D ambiguous. Germline CDR1 and CDR2: GTSNPN and SVGIG (reference sequence). V dropped 2 bases and J dropped 5 bases, with 10 bases sitting between them. The CDR3 runs 13 residues.

The J gene is TRBJ1-3, the V gene TRBV4-1, with D perhaps matching TRBD1 (6 bases). With 4 bases removed from V and 3 bases from J, the gap between germline ends came to 19 bases. This CDR3 is built from 17 residues. CDR1 and CDR2 (germline): MGHRA, YSYEKL. The CDR3 DNA is TGCGCCAGCAGCCTCGGCGGTCTCGGGGGGCTTGGAAACACCATATATTTT. Encoded protein: CASSLGGLGGLGNTIYF.

The genes are TRBV18 and TRBJ2-1; D is uncertain. Trimming pared 6 bases from V and 7 bases from J, leaving 10 bases between. The germline CDR1 and CDR2 sequences are KGHSH and LQKENI. The CDR3 is 12 amino acids. CDR3 protein: CASSRTENEQFF. CDR3 sequence (DNA): TGTGCCAGCTCGCGAACAGAGAATGAGCAGTTCTTC. The whole variable domain, filled in from reference TRBV18 and TRBJ2-1, reads NAGVMQNPRHLVRRRGQEARLRCSPMKGHSHVYWYRQLPEEGLKFMVYLQKENIIDESGMPKERFSAEFPKEGPSILRIQQVVRGDSAAYFCASSRTENEQFFGPGTRLTVL.

About this clone: The germline gene is not matched at one end of the junction; a read error may be the cause. The chain links TRBV7-9 to TRBJ2-3; possible D gene TRBD1, 5 bases. This CDR3 is 15 amino acids long. Germline CDR1 and CDR2: SEHNR and FQNEAQ (reference sequence). For the CDR3, the DNA is TGTGCCAACAGCCCCAAGGGGATTGTCACAGATACGCAGTATTTT. It specifies CANSPKGIVTDTQYF.

The chain recombines TRBV5-1 with TRBJ2-7; D call uncertain. V lost 7 bases and J lost 1, with 12 bases in between. This CDR3 region has 13 residues. The germline V gene has CDR1 SGHRS and CDR2 YFSETQ. The CDR3 sequence: CASGRAESYEQYF. The CDR3 coding sequence is TGCGCCAGCGGCCGGGCTGAATCCTACGAGCAGTACTTC.

CDR3 in DNA: TGTGCCTGGAACAGGGCTACCTACAATGAGCAGTTCTTC. Amino acids: CAWNRATYNEQFF. The rearrangement links TRBV30 to TRBJ2-1, with TRBD1 as a possible D gene (6 bases). Germline values: CDR1 GTSNPN, CDR2 SVGIG (reference sequence). V was clipped by 4 bases and J by 2 bases, with 9 bases between them. The CDR3 has 13 amino acids.

The genes are TRBV6-5 and TRBJ1-5; 8 bases map to TRBD1. Losses at the gene ends were 2 bases for V and 4 bases for J; bases not matched to a gene: 4. The germline CDR1 and CDR2 sequences are MNHEY and SVGAGI. There are 15 residues in the CDR3. In DNA, the CDR3 is TGTGCCAGCAGTTACCAACAGGGGGGAAATCAGCCCCAGCATTTT. Protein: CASSYQQGGNQPQHF.

This rearrangement joins TRBV5-6 to TRBJ2-7, with D uncertain. The CDR3 runs to 14 residues. Trimming shortened V by 0 bases and J by 6 bases, and 13 bases separated the two germline ends. Germline V gene data show CDR1 as SGHDT and CDR2 as YYEEEE. The CDR3 protein is CASSLGQVKSEQYF. The CDR3 bases are TGTGCCAGCAGCTTGGGGCAGGTAAAATCCGAGCAGTACTTC.

Concerning this clone itself: No DNA is shown, since the ends of the CDR3 on it are uncertain; the CDR3 is the one TCRdb lists. This chain connects TRBV21-1 to TRBJ1-2; TRBD1 is the table's D call, not checked against the DNA. TRBV21-1 is a recognized pseudogene. Termini included, the CDR3 measures 16 amino acids. CDR3 region: CATLPFGQGSFYGYTF.

This clone has only one observation. The chain employs TRBV19 and TRBJ1-2; D may be TRBD1 (5 bases). In germline, CDR1 is LNHDA, CDR2 SQIVND (reference sequence). Trimming cost V 6 bases and J 7 bases, with 12 bases left between them. This CDR3 spans 12 amino acids. In DNA, the CDR3 is TGTGCCAGTAGGACGGGGCTCGCTGGCTACACCTTC. This encodes CASRTGLAGYTF.

The chain recombines TRBV6-5 with TRBJ1-1; tentatively, D is TRBD1 (6 bases). CDR1 is MNHEY, CDR2 SVGAGI, per germline. This CDR3 spans 15 amino acids. V dropped 8 bases and J dropped 5 bases, with 21 bases sitting between them. The CDR3 region has the DNA TGTGCCAGCGGCCGACAGGCAAATTTTCTTACTGAAGCTTTCTTT. It is translated as CASGRQANFLTEAFF.

V and J are TRBV11-3 and TRBJ2-1; D possibly corresponds to TRBD1 (5 bases). CDR1 and CDR2 (germline): SGHNT, YENEEA. V lost 5 bases, J lost 0 bases, and 14 bases lay in between. This CDR3 contains 16 residues. The CDR3, as DNA: TGTGCCAGCAGCCCAGGGCGGCGAAGCTCCTACAATGAGCAGTTCTTC. Amino acid sequence: CASSPGRRSSYNEQFF. Full variable domain (outside the CDR3, taken from reference TRBV11-3 and TRBJ2-1): EAGVVQSPRYKIIEKKQPVAFWCNPISGHNTLYWYLQNLGQGPELLIRYENEEAVDDSQLPKDRFSAERLKGVDSTLKIQPAELGDSAVYLCASSPGRRSSYNEQFFGPGTRLTVL.

The rearrangement uses TRBV15 and TRBJ1-5, with 10 bases aligning to TRBD1. Germline assignment: CDR1 LNHNV and CDR2 YYDKDF (reference sequence). The CDR3 spans 14 residues. With 1 base clipped from V and 7 bases from J, the junction kept 1 base outside the gene matches. The CDR3 DNA sequence: TGTGCCACCAGCAGAGGACAGGGGGCCCAGCCCCAGCATTTT. It specifies CATSRGQGAQPQHF.

Worth noting for this clone: This same CDR3 is encoded by further DNA sequences in the sample. The J gene is TRBJ1-2, the V gene TRBV30; no firm D call. The germline V gene has CDR1 GTSNPN and CDR2 SVGIG (reference sequence). The CDR3 contains 13 residues. V shed 4 bases and J shed 8 bases, with 17 bases lying between them. CDR3 residues: CAWTPGSPYGYTF. The CDR3 DNA reads TGTGCCTGGACCCCCGGCAGCCCCTACGGCTACACCTTC. The entire variable domain, with the rest obtained from reference TRBV30 and TRBJ1-2, is as follows: SQTIHQWPATLVQPVGSPLSLECTVEGTSNPNLYWYRQAAGRGLQLLFYSVGIGQISSEVPQNLSASRPQDRQFILSSKKLLLSDSGFYLCAWTPGSPYGYTFGSGTRLTVV.

V and J are TRBV5-8 and TRBJ1-2; D is ambiguous. V lost 0 bases, J lost 2 bases, and 5 bases lay in between. The CDR3 length is 13 residues. Germline V gene data show CDR1 as SGHTS and CDR2 as YDEGEE. The CDR3 spells CASSLAWNYGYTF. CDR3 DNA: TGTGCCAGCAGCTTGGCGTGGAACTATGGCTACACCTTC.

A few counts support this clone. The rearrangement joins TRBV19 to TRBJ1-1; D gene ambiguous. Trimming left V 4 bases short and J 1 base short, with 4 bases between. Germline values: CDR1 LNHDA, CDR2 SQIVND (reference sequence). The CDR3 consists of 12 residues. The CDR3 DNA sequence: TGTGCCAGTAGTAGGGGGAACACTGAAGCTTTCTTT. This sequence encodes CASSRGNTEAFF.

This clone turned up a few times. The chain uses TRBV2 and TRBJ1-1, with 8 bases fitting TRBD1. The V and J ends lost 3 bases and 2 bases, in that order; junction bases with no gene match: 2. Germline CDR1 is SNHLY and CDR2 is FYNNEI. The CDR3 spans 14 residues. The CDR3: CASSDRGQNTEAFF. Here the CDR3 DNA reads TGTGCCAGCAGTGACAGGGGGCAAAACACTGAAGCTTTCTTT.

V gene TRBV27 combines with J gene TRBJ2-2; D is unresolved. CDR1 is MNHEY and CDR2 is SMNVEV in the germline V gene (reference sequence). CDR3 length equals 17 residues. The V and J ends lost 6 bases and 4 bases respectively, with 21 bases between them. CDR3 sequence reads: CASRTPFGGTPTGELFF. CDR3 bases: TGTGCCAGCAGGACCCCATTTGGCGGAACCCCCACCGGGGAGCTGTTTTTT.

V is TRBV18 and J is TRBJ1-3, with 8 bases that match TRBD1. This CDR3 contains 15 residues. Germline CDR1 is KGHSH and CDR2 is LQKENI. J was trimmed by 2 bases and V by 3 bases; bases with no gene match: 3. This CDR3 reads CASSPPTGAGNTIYF. CDR3 DNA: TGTGCCAGCTCACCCCCGACAGGGGCTGGAAACACCATATATTTT.

This chain uses TRBV19 with TRBJ2-3, with 10 bases lining up with TRBD2. This CDR3 spans 14 amino acids. Germline V gives CDR1 LNHDA, CDR2 SQIVND (reference sequence). V lost 5 bases, J lost 4 bases, and 3 bases stayed unmatched. This chain's CDR3 is CASSASGSADTQYF. The CDR3 bases are TGTGCCAGTAGTGCTAGCGGGAGCGCAGATACGCAGTATTTT.

The chain carries TRBV6-6 and TRBJ1-1, with D maybe TRBD1 (6 bases). This CDR3 has 14 amino acids. The germline gives CDR1 MNHNY, CDR2 SVGAGI (reference sequence). V shed 6 bases and J shed 3 bases, with 14 bases lying between them. The DNA for the CDR3 is TGTGCCAGCAGAAAAGGGGGGGGCGACACTGAAGCTTTCTTT. Translated: CASRKGGGDTEAFF.

This clone was seen once. CDR3 bases: TGTGCCAGCACTCGACAGACAGATACGCAGTATTTT. It encodes CASTRQTDTQYF. The rearrangement links TRBV6-1 to TRBJ2-3, with a tentative D call TRBD1 (5 bases). The CDR3 has 12 amino acids. CDR1 and CDR2 (germline): MNHNS, SASEGT. With 7 bases removed from V and 3 bases from J, the gap between germline ends came to 8 bases.